One and the same sample provided the 5 T cell receptor beta chains below, sequenced in a study of technical replicates of blood from a handful of donors. Assay: immunoSEQ multiplex PCR; the TCRdb copy retains only in-frame clones and omits some. Of about 80,000 clones in the sample, 95% to 98% were seen once. Sequencing input: T cells isolated from PBMCs. The receptors were sampled from a human donor in good health.

The chain combines TRBV5-1 with TRBJ1-2, with 7 nucleotides matching TRBD1. CDR3 length equals 14 residues. Per germline, CDR1 SGHRS and CDR2 YFSETQ. With V trimmed by 3 bases and J by 2 bases, 4 bases remained unmatched. Written as DNA, the CDR3 is TGCGCCAGCAGCTCGGGACAGAGGAACTATGGCTACACCTTC. Translating gives CASSSGQRNYGYTF.

The CDR3, as DNA: TGTGCCAGCAGCGGTGGTAGCGGGAGTACCAATCACTACGAGCAGTACTTC. This codes for CASSGGSGSTNHYEQYF. The genes are TRBV5-4 and TRBJ2-7; 9 positions match TRBD2. The CDR3 covers 17 residues. Per germline, CDR1 SGHNT and CDR2 YYREEE (reference sequence). The junction had 14 bases not matched to a gene; V was cut back by 4 bases and J by 3 bases.

V is TRBV6-5 and J is TRBJ1-1; D gene uncertain. V lost 6 bases and J 1 base, leaving 9 bases between the germline ends. Germline V gene data show CDR1 as MNHEY and CDR2 as SVGAGI. This CDR3 is built from 13 residues. As DNA, the CDR3 is TGTGCCAGCAGCTCGCTAGGGAACACTGAAGCTTTCTTT. Translating gives CASSSLGNTEAFF.

As for this clone: Other DNA sequences in this sample translate to the same CDR3. The chain uses TRBV6-5 and TRBJ1-1; a weak D match, TRBD1 (5 bases). From germline, CDR1 is MNHEY and CDR2 SVGAGI. This CDR3 is built from 13 residues. V lost 2 bases and J lost 1, with 5 bases in between. The CDR3 region has the DNA TGTGCCAGCAGTTACGACAGGAACACTGAAGCTTTCTTT. This codes for CASSYDRNTEAFF.

V gene TRBV19 combines with J gene TRBJ1-1, with TRBD1 matching 7 bases. CDR1 is LNHDA, CDR2 SQIVND, per germline (reference sequence). CDR3 length: 13 residues. After removal of 4 bases from V and 6 bases from J, the junction contained 5 bases not matched to a gene. This chain's CDR3 is CASSTRTGPEAFF. Here the CDR3 DNA reads TGTGCCAGTAGTACTCGGACAGGACCTGAAGCTTTCTTT.